One T cell receptor (beta chain) is described in this entry. Its target is unknown. The sample comes from a study of monozygotic twins with inflammatory bowel disease. Study-wide findings and caveats: Any single strong signal or clonotype tied to IBD lacked support.

CDR3 length equals 14 residues. Germline values: CDR1 ENHRY, CDR2 SYGVKD. Researchers put TCRalpha and TCRbeta cDNA through two nested PCRs lasting about 17 and 10 cycles. TCRdb reprocessed the 5' RACE reads; each CDR3 protein has one entry and no DNA is given. This sample's table reports 300,000 to 350,000 distinct CDR3 sequences. Specimen: blood. The genes are TRBV10-3 and TRBJ2-1; the TCRdb call, TRBD1, lacks DNA for checking. The TCR was taken from a human donor with ulcerative colitis or Crohn's disease, or a healthy co-twin of an affected twin (not recorded which). The CDR3 reads CAINLRGPNREQFF.